The T cell receptor beta chain described here comes from a study of cytomegalovirus exposure and HLA in healthy donors. Overall study context: In a later analysis, the roughly 110 validation repertoires were reported to have used the same platform as the approximately 700 first-cohort repertoires. Overall study results and limits: The authors enumerated around 150 TCR beta chains as linked to cytomegalovirus. A later analysis found first-cohort TCR clusters tended to co-occur in the approximately 110 validation repertoires.

CDR1 and CDR2 from the germline V gene are SGHRS and YFSETQ. The CDR3 spans 16 residues. V dropped 1 base and J dropped 1 base, with 14 bases sitting between them. The method was immunoSEQ multiplex PCR; TCRdb's version includes in-frame clones alone and lacks a portion of them. The repertoire holds under 100,000 clones, with 96% as singletons. As to this clone: What it binds is unknown.

The origin of this receptor is a man younger than 35 in good health and CMV-seronegative. This chain uses TRBV5-1 with TRBJ1-1; no reliable D call. Specimen: PBMCs. CDR3 amino acids: CASSLTAPASNTEAFF. DNA of the CDR3: TGCGCCAGCAGCTTGACAGCCCCGGCTTCGAACACTGAAGCTTTCTTT.